This entry features one T cell receptor (beta chain) sequence. Its target is unknown. Germline lookup yields CDR1 MDHEN and CDR2 SYDVKM. The junction had 9 bases not matched to a gene; V was cut back by 1 base and J by 7 bases. The CDR3 length is 16 residues. TCRdb used MiXCR to reprocess the RT-PCR reads, holding one entry per CDR3 protein. The table shows under 850,000 distinct CDR3 sequences, with roughly 18% occurring only once. The source of the sample is a study of response to subunit inactivated influenza vaccine. Points from the study as a whole: The authors suggested that every seasonal influenza vaccination recruits few new T cells.

The receptor's source is a man aged 50-60 years who received an inactivated influenza vaccine. The chain combines TRBV28 with TRBJ1-5; 8 positions match TRBD1. This sample comprised PBMCs from blood, obtained more than 4 days after vaccination. CDR3 in DNA: TGTGCCAGCAGTTTATTTAACGGGGACAGGCAACAGCCCCAGCATTTT. It encodes CASSLFNGDRQQPQHF.